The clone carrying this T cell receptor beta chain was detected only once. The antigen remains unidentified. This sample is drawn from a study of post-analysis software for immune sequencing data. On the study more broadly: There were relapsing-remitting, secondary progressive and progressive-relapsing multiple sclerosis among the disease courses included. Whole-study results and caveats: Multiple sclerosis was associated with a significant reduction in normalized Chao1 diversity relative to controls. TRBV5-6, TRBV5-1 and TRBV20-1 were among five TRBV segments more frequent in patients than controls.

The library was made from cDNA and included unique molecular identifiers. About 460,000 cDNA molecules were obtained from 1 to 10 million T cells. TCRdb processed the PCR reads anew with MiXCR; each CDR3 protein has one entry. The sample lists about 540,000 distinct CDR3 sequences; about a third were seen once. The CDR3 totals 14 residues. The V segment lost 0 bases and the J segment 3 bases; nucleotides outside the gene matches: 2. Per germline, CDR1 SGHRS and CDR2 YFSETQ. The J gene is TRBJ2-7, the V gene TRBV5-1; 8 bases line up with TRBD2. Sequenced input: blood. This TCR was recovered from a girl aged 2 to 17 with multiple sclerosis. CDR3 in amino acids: CASSLDSGDYEQYF. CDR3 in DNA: TGCGCCAGCAGCTTGGATAGCGGGGACTACGAGCAGTACTTC.